The sequence of this T cell receptor (beta chain) was determined in a study of shared clonotypes between healthy human individuals. Investigators spread the genomic DNA of each subset evenly over several immunoSEQ plates. Libraries were prepared by immunoSEQ multiplex PCR; TCRdb keeps only in-frame clonotypes and omits some of them. This table holds approximately 2,000,000 clones, around 90% found once. From germline, CDR1 is SGHVS and CDR2 FQNEAQ. The CDR3 has 15 amino acids. The junction had 6 bases not matched to a gene; V was cut back by 3 bases and J by 5 bases. This clone showed up just once. This sequence was found in a man aged 18 to 29 in good health. Some clones in this sample may be carry-over from other donors' samples. The specimen sequenced was naive CD4+ T cells from PBMCs. Specified subset: CD45RA+ positively selected. This sequence joins TRBV7-8 and TRBJ2-2; 7 nucleotides align to TRBD2. In DNA, the CDR3 is TGTGCCAGCAGCTTGAAGCGGGATCGAACCGGGGAGCTGTTTTTT. It translates to CASSLKRDRTGELFF.